This TCR beta chain stems from a study of blood T cell repertoires in COVID-19. Study context: There were acute and convalescent COVID-19 samples, and they came from the United States, Italy and Spain. Sources were T cells, B-cell-depleted T cells, or PBMCs; the material itself was cDNA or gDNA.

Authors' analysis steps: By means of reference gene primer amplification, nucleated cell counts were estimated. Generated by immunoSEQ multiplex PCR, the TCRdb table keeps only in-frame clones and is missing some. V and J calls and clone size are those listed in that table; D and trimming were worked out from the DNA. The profile shows fewer than 350,000 clones, 86% of them singletons. Trimming stripped 2 bases from V and 5 bases from J, with 6 bases between. There are 11 residues in the CDR3. Germline CDR1 reads GTSNPN; CDR2 reads SVGIG (reference sequence). What was sequenced was peripheral blood. V and J are TRBV30 and TRBJ1-2; D remains ambiguous. The sequence was obtained from a man in his forties with active or convalescent COVID-19. The CDR3 loop reads CAWSNGYGYTF. CDR3 DNA: TGTGCCTGGAGTAACGGGTATGGCTACACCTTC.